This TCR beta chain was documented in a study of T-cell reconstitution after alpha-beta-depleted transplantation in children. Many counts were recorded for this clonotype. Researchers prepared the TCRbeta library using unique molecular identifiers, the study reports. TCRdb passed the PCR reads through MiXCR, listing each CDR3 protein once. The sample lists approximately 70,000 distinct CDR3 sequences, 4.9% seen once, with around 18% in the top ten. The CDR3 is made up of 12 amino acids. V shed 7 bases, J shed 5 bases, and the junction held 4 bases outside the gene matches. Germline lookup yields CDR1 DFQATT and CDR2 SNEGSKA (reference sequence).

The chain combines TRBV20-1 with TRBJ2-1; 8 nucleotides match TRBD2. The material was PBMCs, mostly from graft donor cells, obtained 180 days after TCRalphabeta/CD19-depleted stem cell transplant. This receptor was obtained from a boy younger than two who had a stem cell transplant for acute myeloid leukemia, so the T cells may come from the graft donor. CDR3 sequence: CSGRGGNNEQFF. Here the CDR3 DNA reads TGCAGTGGCCGCGGGGGGAACAATGAGCAGTTCTTC.